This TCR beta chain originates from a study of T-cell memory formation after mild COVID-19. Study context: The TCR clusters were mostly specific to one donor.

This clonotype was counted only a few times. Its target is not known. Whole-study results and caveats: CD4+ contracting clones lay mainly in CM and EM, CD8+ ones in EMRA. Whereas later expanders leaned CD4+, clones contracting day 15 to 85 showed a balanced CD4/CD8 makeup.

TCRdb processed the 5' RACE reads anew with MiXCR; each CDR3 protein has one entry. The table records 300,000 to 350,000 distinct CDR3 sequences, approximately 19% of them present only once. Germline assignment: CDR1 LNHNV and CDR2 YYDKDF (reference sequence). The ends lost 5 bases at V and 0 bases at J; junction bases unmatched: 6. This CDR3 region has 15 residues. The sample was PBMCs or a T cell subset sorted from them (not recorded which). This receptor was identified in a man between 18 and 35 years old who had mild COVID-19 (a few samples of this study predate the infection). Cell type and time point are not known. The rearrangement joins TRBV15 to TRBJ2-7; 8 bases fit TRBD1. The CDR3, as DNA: TGTGCCACCAGCCCGAGGACAGGGAGCTCCTACGAGCAGTACTTC. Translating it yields CATSPRTGSSYEQYF.